This TCR beta chain was obtained from a study of shared clonotypes between healthy human individuals. TCRdb's copy holds only in-frame clones and misses some; the assay was immunoSEQ multiplex PCR. The profile shows 230,000 or so clones, 50% to 80% of them singletons. Germline lookup yields CDR1 MGHRA and CDR2 YSYEKL. Losses at the gene ends were 5 bases for V and 1 base for J; bases not matched to a gene: 10. The CDR3 has 16 amino acids. The sequence was obtained from a young man in good health. The specimen sequenced was memory CD4+ T cells sorted from blood. Subset defined: CD45RA-negative fraction. This rearrangement joins TRBV4-1 to TRBJ1-2; 7 bases match TRBD1. CDR3 nucleotide sequence: TGCGCCAGCAGCAACACACACCGGGACAGTAACTATGGCTACACCTTC. Translation gives CASSNTHRDSNYGYTF.